These 14 T cell receptor beta chains share one sample of origin, sequenced in a study of blood T cell repertoires in COVID-19. Here immunoSEQ multiplex PCR was the method, and the copy in TCRdb shows in-frame clones only, minus some. The repertoire holds under 150,000 clones, with 70% to 90% as singletons. The sample consisted of peripheral blood. The receptors shown here come from a human donor in a cohort sampled during active COVID-19.

This clone appeared a single time. V is TRBV29-1 and J is TRBJ1-1; possibly TRBD1 for D (5 bases). The CDR3 has 13 amino acids. Trimming pared 0 bases from V and 5 bases from J, leaving 10 bases between. Germline V gene data show CDR1 as SQVTM and CDR2 as ANQGSEA. CDR3: CSVEEWSGTEAFF. The CDR3 DNA reads as TGCAGCGTTGAAGAGTGGTCAGGGACTGAAGCTTTCTTT.

The CDR3, as DNA: TGTGCCAGCAGCCCGACAGGGGAAGTCAATGAGCAGTTCTTC. Its protein product is CASSPTGEVNEQFF. This chain uses TRBV3-1 (or the pseudogene TRBV3-2) with TRBJ2-1; 8 bases fit TRBD1. The V and J ends lost 4 bases and 6 bases, in that order; junction bases with no gene match: 5. The CDR3 sequence is 14 residues long. Germline lookup yields CDR1 LGHDT and CDR2 YNNKEL (reference sequence).

V gene TRBV7-8 combines with J gene TRBJ1-1; D is possibly TRBD1 (6 bases). Trimming cost V 4 bases and J 1 base, with 16 bases left between them. This CDR3 has 16 residues. The germline V gene encodes CDR1 SGHVS and CDR2 FQNEAQ. The CDR3 bases are TGTGCCAGCAGCTCCCTGGGGGCGACGGGGAACACTGAAGCTTTCTTT. As protein: CASSSLGATGNTEAFF.

V is TRBV4-1 and J is TRBJ2-7; 8 bases agree with TRBD1. The CDR3 runs to 16 residues. Germline CDR1 and CDR2: MGHRA and YSYEKL. Trimming took 1 base from V and 0 from J; bases not matched to a gene: 5. Written as DNA, the CDR3 is TGCGCCAGCAGCCAAGCGCCCGGGACAGGCTCCTACGAGCAGTACTTC. It codes for CASSQAPGTGSYEQYF.

This clone has just a few counts. V and J are TRBV4-2 and TRBJ1-2, with 8 bases identical to TRBD1. V was clipped by 1 base and J by 6 bases; unmatched bases: 16. CDR1 and CDR2 from the germline V gene are LGHNA and YNFKEQ. The CDR3 is 18 residues long. The CDR3 reads CASSQVRSGPGGVNGYTF. DNA of the CDR3: TGTGCCAGCAGCCAAGTTCGATCGGGTCCAGGGGGCGTCAATGGCTACACCTTC.

The J gene is TRBJ1-2, the V gene TRBV10-3; D is uncertain. V was pared by 0 bases and J by 6 bases, with 17 bases between. The CDR3 is 16 residues long. From germline, CDR1 is ENHRY and CDR2 SYGVKD. The CDR3 sequence: CAISESTLNTEHGYTF. CDR3 nucleotide sequence: TGTGCCATCAGTGAGTCGACATTGAACACAGAACATGGCTACACCTTC.

V gene TRBV19 combines with J gene TRBJ1-4; TRBD1 matches at 7 bases. Germline V CDR1 and CDR2: LNHDA, SQIVND (reference sequence). The CDR3 totals 14 residues. After removal of 0 bases from V and 8 bases from J, the junction contained 3 bases not matched to a gene. The CDR3 coding sequence is TGTGCCAGTAGTATAGAGTACAGGGGCGAAAAACTGTTTTTT. Its translation: CASSIEYRGEKLFF.

This clone is a singleton in its sample. This chain links TRBV7-2 with TRBJ2-6; a possible D gene is TRBD2 (6 bases). The V gene's germline CDR1 is SGHTA and CDR2 FQGNSA. Trimming took 2 bases from V and 0 from J, leaving 14 bases between them. The CDR3 has 18 residues. This CDR3 reads CASSLHVAGSSGANVLTF. CDR3 nucleotide sequence: TGTGCCAGCAGCTTACACGTCGCGGGGAGCTCTGGGGCCAACGTCCTGACTTTC.

The chain combines TRBV5-4 with TRBJ2-7; a possible D gene is TRBD1 (6 bases). The germline V gene encodes CDR1 SGHNT and CDR2 YYREEE (reference sequence). V lost 4 bases and J 2 bases, leaving 10 bases between the germline ends. This CDR3 contains 13 residues. CDR3 protein: CASSIQGTYEQYF. For the CDR3, the DNA is TGTGCCAGCAGCATACAGGGAACCTACGAGCAGTACTTC. Variable domain in full (rest from reference TRBV5-4 and TRBJ2-7): ETGVTQSPTHLIKTRGQQVTLRCSSQSGHNTVSWYQQALGQGPQFIFQYYREEENGRGNFPPRFSGLQFPNYSSELNVNALELDDSALYLCASSIQGTYEQYFGPGTRLTVT.

The rearrangement joins TRBV4-1 to TRBJ2-2; 9 bases align to TRBD2. The CDR3 has 16 amino acids. From germline, CDR1 is MGHRA and CDR2 YSYEKL. The junction had 4 bases not matched to a gene; V was cut back by 1 base and J by 4 bases. The CDR3 DNA reads as TGCGCCAGCAGCCAAGCTGCGGGGGGGCCCACCGGGGAGCTGTTTTTT. This sequence encodes CASSQAAGGPTGELFF.

The J gene is TRBJ1-6, the V gene TRBV5-1; TRBD1 is a possible D gene (6 bases). V was trimmed by 2 bases and J by 7 bases, leaving 19 bases between them. CDR1 and CDR2 from the germline V gene are SGHRS and YFSETQ. The CDR3 is 17 amino acids. CDR3 in amino acids: CASSLTGFRRANSPLHF. The CDR3 DNA sequence: TGCGCCAGCAGCTTAACAGGGTTCCGCCGTGCAAATTCACCCCTCCACTTT.

This clone was seen only a few times. The chain is built from TRBV2 and TRBJ1-5; 9 bases match TRBD1. The V segment lost 3 bases and the J segment 3 bases; nucleotides outside the gene matches: 6. This CDR3 has 16 residues. Germline V gene lookup returns CDR1 SNHLY and CDR2 FYNNEI. CDR3: CASSEGQGPSNQPQHF. The CDR3, as DNA: TGTGCCAGCAGTGAGGGACAGGGCCCTTCCAATCAGCCCCAGCATTTT.

This chain connects TRBV2 to TRBJ1-2; 11 bases are a match to TRBD1. J gave up 7 bases and V 0 bases, and 7 bases lay outside the gene matches. The germline CDR1 and CDR2 sequences are SNHLY and FYNNEI. This CDR3 is 16 amino acids long. The CDR3 here is CASSEAKDRGLGGYTF. The CDR3 DNA sequence: TGTGCCAGCAGTGAAGCTAAGGACAGGGGGCTAGGTGGCTACACCTTC.

The chain links TRBV14 to TRBJ2-5; TRBD1 matches 7 bases. Germline CDR1 SGHDN, CDR2 FVKESK. This CDR3 spans 17 amino acids. With 0 bases clipped from V and 2 bases from J, the junction kept 9 bases outside the gene matches. The DNA for the CDR3 is TGTGCCAGCAGCCAAGAAGCGCAGGGGGTCAGACAAGAGACCCAGTACTTC. Amino acid sequence: CASSQEAQGVRQETQYF.